A selection of T cell receptor beta chains follows, all from one sample in a study of T cell responses to AZD1222 COVID-19 vaccine. Data came from immunoSEQ multiplex PCR; TCRdb stores just in-frame clones and leaves some out. The profile shows roughly 91,000 clones, over 85% of them singletons. The specimen comprised peripheral blood, sampled on day 0 of AZD1222 vaccination. These receptors all come from an adult in good health. The CDR3 runs from the conserved cysteine through the conserved F or W. Each record gives: D gene, J gene, clone size, V gene, CDR3 DNA, CDR3 protein. A D gene is named only where the DNA matches it firmly. A clone size is listed for some rows: how often the clone was seen (once, few, many), or a class if it is expanded.

D: NA; J: TRBJ1-2; size: NA; V: TRBV5-1; DNA: TGCGCCAGCAGCTGGGGGGACCGATCTAACTATGGCTACACCTTC; CDR3: CASSWGDRSNYGYTF
D: TRBD1; J: TRBJ2-6; size: NA; V: TRBV4-1; DNA: TGCGCCAGCAGCCAAGGGAGGACAGGCGGTTACTCTGGGGCCAACGTCCTGACTTTC; CDR3: CASSQGRTGGYSGANVLTF
D: TRBD1; J: TRBJ1-2; size: NA; V: TRBV5-1; DNA: TGCGCCAGCAGCTTTCTGGAATCGGCGGTGGGACAGGGGGGCTATGGCTACACCTTC; CDR3: CASSFLESAVGQGGYGYTF
D: NA; J: TRBJ1-5; size: NA; V: TRBV9; DNA: TGTGCCAGCAGCGTCGGGGTTAGCAATCAGCCCCAGCATTTT; CDR3: CASSVGVSNQPQHF
D: TRBD1; J: TRBJ2-1; size: NA; V: TRBV28; DNA: TGTGCCAGCAGTTTTGGGACAGGGACGTTGAATGAGCAGTTCTTC; CDR3: CASSFGTGTLNEQFF
D: NA; J: TRBJ2-1; size: NA; V: TRBV29-1; DNA: TGCAGCGCAGAAGCGGGGACATTATACATTGATGAGCAGTTCTTC; CDR3: CSAEAGTLYIDEQFF
D: NA; J: TRBJ2-3; size: NA; V: TRBV27; DNA: TGTGCCAGCAGTTTAGCCGGGACAACTAGCACAGATACGCAGTATTTT; CDR3: CASSLAGTTSTDTQYF
D: NA; J: TRBJ1-4; size: NA; V: TRBV19; DNA: TGTGCCAGTAGTAGTGGACAGACAACTAATGAAAAACTGTTTTTT; CDR3: CASSSGQTTNEKLFF
D: NA; J: TRBJ2-1; size: NA; V: TRBV15; DNA: TGTGCCACCAGCGGAGATGGGGAGCGGTACAATGAGCAGTTCTTC; CDR3: CATSGDGERYNEQFF
D: NA; J: TRBJ1-5; size: NA; V: TRBV24-1; DNA: TGTGCCACCAGTTCAAGGAATAGCAATCAGCCCCAGCATTTT; CDR3: CATSSRNSNQPQHF
D: NA; J: TRBJ2-1; size: NA; V: TRBV5-3; DNA: TGTGCCAGACGCCAATCTAGGGATTTGGGTGAGCAGTTCTTC; CDR3: CARRQSRDLGEQFF
D: TRBD1; J: TRBJ2-7; size: NA; V: TRBV6-5; DNA: TGTGCCACGGGACAGGGGGCTTCCTACGAGCAGTACTTC; CDR3: CATGQGASYEQYF
D: NA; J: TRBJ1-2; size: NA; V: TRBV5-6; DNA: TGTGCCAGCAGCTTGGTCGGGGGAACCACCTTC; CDR3: CASSLVGGTTF
D: NA; J: TRBJ2-6; size: NA; V: TRBV19; DNA: TGTGCCAGTACCGTGGGTGGCGGCCGCTCTGGGGCCAACGTCCTGACTTTC; CDR3: CASTVGGGRSGANVLTF
D: TRBD1; J: TRBJ2-7; size: NA; V: TRBV7-3; DNA: TGTGCCAGCAGCTCACAGGGGGGCTACGAGCAGTACTTC; CDR3: CASSSQGGYEQYF
D: NA; J: TRBJ1-1; size: once; V: TRBV7-3; DNA: TGTGCCAGCAGCTTAACCCCCGGGGGTGCTGAAGCTTTCTTT; CDR3: CASSLTPGGAEAFF
D: TRBD2; J: TRBJ2-1; size: NA; V: TRBV7-8; DNA: TGTGCCAGCAGCGCAGGACTAGCGATCAATGAGCAGTTCTTC; CDR3: CASSAGLAINEQFF
D: NA; J: TRBJ1-3; size: NA; V: TRBV6-5; DNA: TGTGCCAGCAGTTACAGCAGCCGCTCTGGAAACACCATATATTTT; CDR3: CASSYSSRSGNTIYF
D: NA; J: TRBJ2-1; size: NA; V: TRBV15; DNA: TGTGCCACCAGCAGAGATTATCGGCGGACCCACAATGAGCAGTTCTTC; CDR3: CATSRDYRRTHNEQFF
D: TRBD1; J: TRBJ1-6; size: NA; V: TRBV5-4; DNA: TGTGCCAGCAGTCACGGACAGGAAAATTCACCCCTCCACTTT; CDR3: CASSHGQENSPLHF
D: TRBD1; J: TRBJ1-4; size: NA; V: TRBV6-2/TRBV6-3; DNA: TGTGCCAGCAGCCGTACAGGGGCAACTAATGAAAAACTGTTTTTT; CDR3: CASSRTGATNEKLFF
D: NA; J: TRBJ1-1; size: NA; V: TRBV5-6; DNA: TGTGCCAGCAGCCGAATGAACACTGAAGCTTTCTTT; CDR3: CASSRMNTEAFF
D: NA; J: TRBJ2-2; size: NA; V: TRBV9; DNA: TGTGCCAGCAGCCCCCACTCGGCCGGGGAGCTGTTTTTT; CDR3: CASSPHSAGELFF
D: TRBD1; J: TRBJ2-7; size: NA; V: TRBV24-1; DNA: TGTGCCACCAGTGACCTCGCACAGGGGCACCGAGAGCAGTACTTC; CDR3: CATSDLAQGHREQYF
D: NA; J: TRBJ1-1; size: NA; V: TRBV4-2; DNA: TGTGCCAGCAGCCAAGGATATGAAGCTTTCTTT; CDR3: CASSQGYEAFF
D: NA; J: TRBJ2-5; size: once; V: TRBV2; DNA: TGTGCCAGCAGTGAAGAACGGGGGGCCCGGGAGACCCAGTACTTC; CDR3: CASSEERGARETQYF
D: NA; J: TRBJ2-1; size: NA; V: TRBV2; DNA: TGTGCCAGCACTCCTACAGGGTTGTATGAGCAGTTCTTC; CDR3: CASTPTGLYEQFF
D: TRBD1; J: TRBJ2-7; size: NA; V: TRBV19; DNA: TGTGCCAGTAGTATAGAAGGGACAGATCTCTACGAGCAGTACTTC; CDR3: CASSIEGTDLYEQYF
D: NA; J: TRBJ2-7; size: NA; V: TRBV7-9; DNA: TGTGCCAGCAGTGAACTAGCAACCTACGAGCAGTACTTC; CDR3: CASSELATYEQYF
D: NA; J: TRBJ1-1; size: NA; V: TRBV5-6; DNA: TGTGCCAGCAGCTTGATCCGGGCCAACACTGAAGCTTTCTTT; CDR3: CASSLIRANTEAFF
D: NA; J: TRBJ2-2; size: NA; V: TRBV5-4; DNA: TGTGCCAGCAGCTCCGACAGGATCGCGACCGGGGAGCTGTTTTTT; CDR3: CASSSDRIATGELFF
D: TRBD2; J: TRBJ2-1; size: NA; V: TRBV7-9; DNA: TGTGCCAGCAGCTTAGTTTGGACTAGCCAGTTCTTC; CDR3: CASSLVWTSQFF
D: NA; J: TRBJ1-3; size: NA; V: TRBV18; DNA: TGTGCCAGCTCAACTTCTACAGGCGCGGCTGGAAACACCATATATTTT; CDR3: CASSTSTGAAGNTIYF
D: NA; J: TRBJ1-5; size: NA; V: TRBV3-1/TRBV3-2; DNA: TGTGCCAGCAGCCAAGGGGGGGGTTTGGGCAATCAGCCCCAGCATTTT; CDR3: CASSQGGGLGNQPQHF
D: NA; J: TRBJ2-1; size: NA; V: TRBV15; DNA: TGTGCCACCAGCAGAGCCGAGGCTAGCCTCTACAATGAGCAGTTCTTC; CDR3: CATSRAEASLYNEQFF
D: NA; J: TRBJ1-1; size: NA; V: TRBV10-2; DNA: TGCGCCAGCAGCGGGGAGACTGAAGCTTTCTTT; CDR3: CASSGETEAFF
D: NA; J: TRBJ1-3; size: once; V: TRBV7-9; DNA: TGTGCCAGCAGTGACAGGTCCGAGGTTTTTGGAAACACCATATATTTT; CDR3: CASSDRSEVFGNTIYF
D: NA; J: TRBJ2-6; size: NA; V: TRBV6-5; DNA: TGTGCCAGCAGTCATACAGCAGCTGGGGCCAACGTCCTGACTTTC; CDR3: CASSHTAAGANVLTF
D: NA; J: TRBJ1-4; size: NA; V: TRBV6-1; DNA: TGTGCCAGCAGTAACTACTTTAATGAAAAACTGTTTTTT; CDR3: CASSNYFNEKLFF
D: TRBD2; J: TRBJ2-3; size: NA; V: TRBV27; DNA: TGTGCCAGCAGTTTGCAGACTAGCGGGAGCTCCGCACAGTATTTT; CDR3: CASSLQTSGSSAQYF